One sample yielded the 9 T cell receptor beta chains listed below, sequenced in a study of blood T cell repertoires in COVID-19. Assay: immunoSEQ multiplex PCR; the TCRdb copy retains only in-frame clones and omits some. The profile shows 120,000 or so clones, 90% of them singletons. The source material was peripheral blood. Receptor source: a man in his 60s with COVID-19, enrolled during active disease.

CDR3 DNA: TGCGCCAGCAGCTTGGAACCAGGACAGACCGGGGAGCTGTTTTTT. Amino acid sequence: CASSLEPGQTGELFF. This chain joins TRBV5-1 and TRBJ2-2; possible D gene TRBD1, 6 bases. V was pared by 0 bases and J by 5 bases, with 11 bases between. Germline-derived CDR1 and CDR2 are SGHRS and YFSETQ. The CDR3 has 15 residues.

A few counts support this clone. The J gene is TRBJ2-1, the V gene TRBV11-3, with D unclear. The V gene lost 3 bases and the J gene lost 8 bases, with 8 bases spanning the gap. Looked up from germline, CDR1 is SGHNT and CDR2 is YENEEA. The length of the CDR3 is 12 residues. CDR3 DNA: TGTGCCAGCAGCTTCGGTCCATATGAGCAGTTCTTC. It codes for CASSFGPYEQFF.

The rearrangement links TRBV19 to TRBJ1-2; 11 bases agree with TRBD1. Germline V gives CDR1 LNHDA, CDR2 SQIVND (reference sequence). The junction had 6 bases not matched to a gene; V was cut back by 6 bases and J by 6 bases. The length of the CDR3 is 14 residues. The CDR3 protein is CASSPGQGVNGYTF. CDR3 DNA: TGTGCCAGTAGCCCGGGACAGGGGGTTAATGGCTACACCTTC.

V is TRBV2 and J is TRBJ2-7; perhaps TRBD2 as D (6 bases). This CDR3 has 14 amino acids. CDR1 SNHLY and CDR2 FYNNEI come from the germline V gene. The V end was cut by 8 bases, the J end by 0 bases, with 14 bases between. The CDR3 here is CASRTSPVSYEQYF. CDR3 coding DNA: TGTGCCAGCCGAACTAGCCCAGTCTCCTACGAGCAGTACTTC.

The gene calls are TRBV12-3 or TRBV12-4 and TRBJ2-1; 7 positions match TRBD1. The CDR3 totals 12 residues. With 4 bases clipped from V and 9 bases from J, the junction kept 3 bases outside the gene matches. The CDR3 DNA reads TGTGCCAGCAGTTCAGGGGGTTCTGAGCAGTTCTTC. Translating gives CASSSGGSEQFF.

This clone appeared a few times. The V gene is TRBV7-2, the J gene TRBJ1-2, with 7 bases fitting TRBD1. CDR1 is SGHTA and CDR2 is FQGNSA in the germline V gene. The CDR3 loop spans 14 amino acids. V dropped 2 bases and J dropped 8; count of bases not matched to a gene: 8. CDR3 sequence reads: CASSLQGGQGGYTF. The CDR3 DNA reads as TGTGCCAGCAGCTTACAAGGGGGCCAAGGCGGCTACACCTTC.

The chain recombines TRBV12-3 or TRBV12-4 with TRBJ2-5; the D gene is possibly TRBD2 (5 bases). The V and J ends lost 6 bases and 5 bases respectively, with 13 bases between them. CDR3 length: 13 residues. CDR3 coding DNA: TGTGCCAGCAGGAAAGAGAGAGGGGAGACCCAGTACTTC. Protein sequence: CASRKERGETQYF.

The chain's CDR3 is CASSLGPWDKLFF. The DNA for the CDR3 is TGTGCCAGCTCACTCGGACCCTGGGACAAGCTGTTTTTT. V is TRBV18 and J is TRBJ1-4, with TRBD1 as a possible D gene (6 bases). The CDR3 is made up of 13 amino acids. Trimming took off 4 bases at V and 14 bases at J, with 17 bases between the two ends. CDR1 and CDR2 (germline): KGHSH, LQKENI.

The gene calls are TRBV9 and TRBJ1-3; 7 positions match TRBD1. This CDR3 is built from 15 residues. Germline V gene lookup returns CDR1 SGDLS and CDR2 YYNGEE. The trim removed 4 bases at V and 5 bases at J, leaving 9 bases unmatched. The CDR3 nucleotides are TGTGCCAGCAGCTTAGACAGGGCGAGGAGAAACACCATATATTTT. This gives the protein CASSLDRARRNTIYF. Full variable domain (remainder filled in from reference TRBV9 and TRBJ1-3): DSGVTQTPKHLITATGQRVTLRCSPRSGDLSVYWYQQSLDQGLQFLIQYYNGEERAKGNILERFSAQQFPDLHSELNLSSLELGDSALYFCASSLDRARRNTIYFGEGSWLTVV.